This T cell receptor (beta chain) came from a study of blood T cell repertoires in COVID-19. Assay: immunoSEQ multiplex PCR; the TCRdb copy retains only in-frame clones and omits some. The sample has under 150,000 clones, about nine tenths seen once. The sequence was collected from a woman aged 50 to 60 with acute or convalescent COVID-19. Specimen: peripheral blood.

The CDR3 region has the DNA TGTGCCAGCAGCAAAGGGACAACCACTGAAGCTTTCTTT. Translating it yields CASSKGTTTEAFF. The gene calls are TRBV11-3 and TRBJ1-1; TRBD1 is a possible D gene (6 bases). The CDR3 length is 13 residues. Germline V gives CDR1 SGHNT, CDR2 YENEEA. V gave up 5 bases and J gave up 4 bases, with 11 bases separating them.